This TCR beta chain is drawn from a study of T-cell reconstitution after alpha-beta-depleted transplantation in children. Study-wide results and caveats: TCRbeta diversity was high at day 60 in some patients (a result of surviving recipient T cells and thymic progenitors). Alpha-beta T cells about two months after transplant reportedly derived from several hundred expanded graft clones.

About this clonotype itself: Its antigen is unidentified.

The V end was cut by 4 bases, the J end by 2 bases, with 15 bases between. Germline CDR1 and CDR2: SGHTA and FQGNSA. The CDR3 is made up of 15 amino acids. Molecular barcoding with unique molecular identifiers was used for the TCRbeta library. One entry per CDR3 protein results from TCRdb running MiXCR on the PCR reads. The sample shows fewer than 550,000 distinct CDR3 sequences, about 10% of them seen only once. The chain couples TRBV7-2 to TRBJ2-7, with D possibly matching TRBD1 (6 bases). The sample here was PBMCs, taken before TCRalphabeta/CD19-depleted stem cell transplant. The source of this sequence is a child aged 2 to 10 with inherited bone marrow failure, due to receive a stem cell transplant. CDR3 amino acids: CASSSHRAGTYEQYF. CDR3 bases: TGTGCCAGCAGCTCCCACAGGGCAGGGACCTACGAGCAGTACTTC. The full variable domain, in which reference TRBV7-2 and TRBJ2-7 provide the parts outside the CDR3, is GAGVSQSPSNKVTEKGKDVELRCDPISGHTALYWYRQSLGQGLEFLIYFQGNSAPDKSGLPSDRFSAERTGGSVSTLTIQRTQQEDSAVYLCASSSHRAGTYEQYFGPGTRLTVT.